This TCR beta chain is drawn from a study of T cells in Graves' hyperthyroidism and ophthalmopathy. Study conclusions and caveats: Stable hyperthyroidism was separated from ophthalmopathy by a model based on 13 V-J features. Most expanded thyroid clonotypes above 0.001 recurred in blood.

RNA transcripts provided the source from which TCR beta CDR3 regions were amplified. Initially, a first-round RT-PCR of the TCR CDR3 employed the HTBI primer set. TCRdb independently ran MiXCR on the multiplex PCR reads; one entry per CDR3 protein. The sample records around 340,000 distinct CDR3 sequences, around 14% being singletons. The authors deemed Graves' hyperthyroidism stable absent ophthalmopathy progression within 18 months. Patients between 18 and 65 years old had hyperthyroidism, newly diagnosed and lasting under 2 months. The CDR3 covers 15 residues. CDR1 and CDR2 (germline): MNHNS, SASEGT. V was clipped by 6 bases and J by 2 bases, with 16 bases between them. In this sample, this clonotype turned up many times. The antigen is unknown.

This sequence was found in a woman aged 25 to 39 with Graves' hyperthyroidism. Sequencing input: blood. The J gene is TRBJ1-2, the V gene TRBV6-1; possibly TRBD1 for D (6 bases). CDR3 residues: CASRHGGPKNYGYTF. CDR3 sequence (DNA): TGTGCCAGCAGACATGGGGGGCCGAAGAACTATGGCTACACCTTC.